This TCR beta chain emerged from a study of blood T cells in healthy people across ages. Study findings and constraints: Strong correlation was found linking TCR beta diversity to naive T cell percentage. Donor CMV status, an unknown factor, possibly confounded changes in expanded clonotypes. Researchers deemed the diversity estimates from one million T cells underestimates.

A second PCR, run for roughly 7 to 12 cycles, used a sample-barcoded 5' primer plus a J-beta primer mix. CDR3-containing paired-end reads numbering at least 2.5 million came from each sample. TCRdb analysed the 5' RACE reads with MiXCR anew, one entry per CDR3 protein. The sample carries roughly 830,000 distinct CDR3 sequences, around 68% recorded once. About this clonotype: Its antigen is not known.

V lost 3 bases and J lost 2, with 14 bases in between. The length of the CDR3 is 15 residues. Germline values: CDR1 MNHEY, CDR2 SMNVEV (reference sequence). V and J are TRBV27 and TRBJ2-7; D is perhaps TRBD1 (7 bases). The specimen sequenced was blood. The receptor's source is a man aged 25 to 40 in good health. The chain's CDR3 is CASSFGGTETYEQYF. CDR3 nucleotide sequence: TGTGCCAGCAGTTTCGGAGGGACAGAAACCTACGAGCAGTACTTC.